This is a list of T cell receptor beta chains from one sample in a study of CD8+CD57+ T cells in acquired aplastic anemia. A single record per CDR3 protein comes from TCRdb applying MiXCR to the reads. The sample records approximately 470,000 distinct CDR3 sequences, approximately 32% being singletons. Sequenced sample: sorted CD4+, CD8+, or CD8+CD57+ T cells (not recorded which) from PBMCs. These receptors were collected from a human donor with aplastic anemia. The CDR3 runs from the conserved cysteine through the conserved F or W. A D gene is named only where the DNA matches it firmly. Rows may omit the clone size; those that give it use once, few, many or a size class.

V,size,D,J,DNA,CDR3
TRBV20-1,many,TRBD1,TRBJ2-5,TGCAGTGCCAGAGGGACAGGCAACGAGACCCAGTACTTC,CSARGTGNETQYF
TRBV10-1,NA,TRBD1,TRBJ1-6,TGCGCCAGCAGTGTCTCCCCGGGACAGGGAGATTCACCCCTCCACTTT,CASSVSPGQGDSPLHF
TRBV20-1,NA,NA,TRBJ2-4,TGCAGTGCTTGGGGGGCAGTGGAACTAGCCAAAAACATTCAGTACTTC,CSAWGAVELAKNIQYF
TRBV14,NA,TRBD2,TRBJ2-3,TGTGCCAGCAGCCAAGTCCCTAGCGGGGAACGCACAGATACGCAGTATTTT,CASSQVPSGERTDTQYF
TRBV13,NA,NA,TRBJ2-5,TGTGCCAGCAGCCCAACTCAGGGGCTGAAGGAGACCCAGTACTTC,CASSPTQGLKETQYF
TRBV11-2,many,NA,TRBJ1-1,TGTGCCAGCAGCTTAGAGCGGGGACGTGAAGCTTTCTTT,CASSLERGREAFF
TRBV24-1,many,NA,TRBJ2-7,TGTGCCACCAGTGATTCGGGACATCCCTCGGGCGAGCAGTACTTC,CATSDSGHPSGEQYF
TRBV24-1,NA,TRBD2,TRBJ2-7,TGTGCCAGCAGTATGTTAGCGGGGACATCCTACGAGCAGTACTTC,CASSMLAGTSYEQYF
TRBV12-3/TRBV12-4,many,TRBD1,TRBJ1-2,TGTGCCAGCAGTTGGGATACAGGGGGCTATGGCTACACCTTC,CASSWDTGGYGYTF
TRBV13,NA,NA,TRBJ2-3,TGTGCCAGCAGCTTAGTACAGGTCGCAGATACGCAGTATTTT,CASSLVQVADTQYF
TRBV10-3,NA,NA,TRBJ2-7,TGTGCCAGCAGTCCAGTCGTAGAAACAACCTACGAGCAGTACTTC,CASSPVVETTYEQYF
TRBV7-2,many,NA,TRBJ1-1,TGTGCCAGCAGCTCCAGGGAGTACACTGAAGCTTTCTTT,CASSSREYTEAFF
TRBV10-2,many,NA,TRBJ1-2,TGCGCCAGCAGTGAAGGGGATGGCTACACCTTC,CASSEGDGYTF
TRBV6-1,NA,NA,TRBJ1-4,TGTGCCAGCACTAACAGACAGCGTCCTAATGAAAAACTGTTTTTT,CASTNRQRPNEKLFF
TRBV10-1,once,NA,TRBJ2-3,TGCGCCAGCACCTTAGGCGCAGATACGCAGTATTTT,CASTLGADTQYF
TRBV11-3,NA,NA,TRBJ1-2,TGTGCCAGCAGCCCTGACTCAAGAGCCGGAGACTATGGCTACACCTTC,CASSPDSRAGDYGYTF
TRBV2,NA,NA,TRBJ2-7,TGTGCCAGCAGTGATATGCACTTCCAGGAGCAGTACTTC,CASSDMHFQEQYF
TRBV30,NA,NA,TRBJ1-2,TGTGCCTGGAGTGGGGGGGGGAGTGGCTACACCTTC,CAWSGGGSGYTF
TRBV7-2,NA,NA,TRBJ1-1,TGTGCCAGCAGCCGGGAACAGGGAGGCACTGAAGCTTTCTTT,CASSREQGGTEAFF
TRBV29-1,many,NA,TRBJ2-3,TGCAGCGTTGAGGAACCCACACGAGATACGCAGTATTTT,CSVEEPTRDTQYF
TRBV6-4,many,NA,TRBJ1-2,TGTGCCAGCAGTGACGGGGGTGGCTACACCTTC,CASSDGGGYTF
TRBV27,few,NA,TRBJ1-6,TGTGCCAGCAGTTTCGCCGACTCTGCGAGCTCCTATAATTCACCCCTCCACTTT,CASSFADSASSYNSPLHF
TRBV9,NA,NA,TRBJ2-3,TGTGCCAGCAGCAACCGGGACCGAAGCACAGATACGCAGTATTTT,CASSNRDRSTDTQYF
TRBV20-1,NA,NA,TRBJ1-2,TGCAGAGATCGTCTAGGGGCCACGTCTAACTATGGCTACACCTTC,CRDRLGATSNYGYTF
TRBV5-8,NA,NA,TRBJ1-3,TGTGCCAGCAGCCGAGAGACAGCTCCTGGAAACACCATATATTTT,CASSRETAPGNTIYF
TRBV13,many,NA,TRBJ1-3,TGTGCCAGCAGCGACGGACAGAGTGGAAACACCATATATTTT,CASSDGQSGNTIYF
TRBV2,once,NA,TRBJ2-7,TGTGCCAGCTTCCAGGACATCTACGAGCAGTACTTC,CASFQDIYEQYF
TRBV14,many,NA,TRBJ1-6,TGTGCCAGCAGCCATATGCGCTCACCCCCCCACTTT,CASSHMRSPPHF
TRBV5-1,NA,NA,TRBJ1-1,TGCGCCAGCAGCCGGGACCTAAACGTGAGGGGCACTGAAGCTTTCTTT,CASSRDLNVRGTEAFF
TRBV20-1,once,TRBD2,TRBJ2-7,TGCAATGCCAGGAGGACTAGCGGGGGGGACTCCCTACGAGGGCAGTACTTC,CNARRTSGGDSLRGQYF
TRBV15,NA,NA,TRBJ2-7,TGTGCCACCAGCAGAGGACCTGGGGACACCTCCTACGAGCAGTACTTC,CATSRGPGDTSYEQYF